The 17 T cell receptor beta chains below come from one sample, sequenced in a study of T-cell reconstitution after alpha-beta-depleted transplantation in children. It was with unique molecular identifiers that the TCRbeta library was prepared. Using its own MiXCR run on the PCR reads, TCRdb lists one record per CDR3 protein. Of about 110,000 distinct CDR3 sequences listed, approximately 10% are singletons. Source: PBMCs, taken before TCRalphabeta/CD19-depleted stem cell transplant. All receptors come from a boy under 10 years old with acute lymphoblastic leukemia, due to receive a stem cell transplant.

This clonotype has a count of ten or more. Here the CDR3 DNA reads TGTGCCAGTTCCCCCGGGACTAGCGGGTACGAGCAGTACTTC. The encoded protein is CASSPGTSGYEQYF. V usage is TRBV12-3 or TRBV12-4 and J usage is TRBJ2-7; 12 bases agree with TRBD2. J was trimmed by 4 bases and V by 9 bases; bases with no gene match: 7. This CDR3 has 14 residues.

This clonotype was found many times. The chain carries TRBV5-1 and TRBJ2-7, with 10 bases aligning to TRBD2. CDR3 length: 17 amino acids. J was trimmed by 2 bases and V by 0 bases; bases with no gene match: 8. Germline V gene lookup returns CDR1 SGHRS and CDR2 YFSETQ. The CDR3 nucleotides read TGCGCCAGCAGCTTGGAGGCTAGCGGGAGCTGGGCCTACGAGCAGTACTTC. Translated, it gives CASSLEASGSWAYEQYF.

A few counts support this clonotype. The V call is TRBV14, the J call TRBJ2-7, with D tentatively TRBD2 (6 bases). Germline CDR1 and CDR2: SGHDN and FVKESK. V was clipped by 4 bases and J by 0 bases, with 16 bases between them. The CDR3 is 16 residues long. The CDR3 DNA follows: TGTGCCAGCAGCCCCTTAACGATAGCGGACTCCTACGAGCAGTACTTC. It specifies CASSPLTIADSYEQYF.

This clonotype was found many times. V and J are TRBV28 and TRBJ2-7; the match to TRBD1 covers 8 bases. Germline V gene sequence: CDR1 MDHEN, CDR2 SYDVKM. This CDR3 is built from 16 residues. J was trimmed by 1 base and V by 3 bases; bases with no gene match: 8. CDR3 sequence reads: CASSFRPGGRSYEQYF. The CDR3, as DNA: TGTGCCAGCAGTTTCAGGCCAGGGGGCAGGTCCTACGAGCAGTACTTC.

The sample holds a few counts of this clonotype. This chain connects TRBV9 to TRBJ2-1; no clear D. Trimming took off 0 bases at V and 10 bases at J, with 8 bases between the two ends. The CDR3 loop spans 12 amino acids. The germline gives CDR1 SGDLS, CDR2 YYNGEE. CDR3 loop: CASSVGFREQFF. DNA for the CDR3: TGTGCCAGCAGCGTAGGGTTCCGAGAGCAGTTCTTC.

DNA for the CDR3: TGCAGTGCTACGAACAGCGACAGCGACACCGGGGAGCTGTTTTTT. This encodes CSATNSDSDTGELFF. The chain uses TRBV20-1 and TRBJ2-2; a weak D match, TRBD1 (5 bases). Germline V gives CDR1 DFQATT, CDR2 SNEGSKA (reference sequence). The CDR3 is 15 amino acids. Trimming took 4 bases from V and 3 from J, leaving 15 bases between them.

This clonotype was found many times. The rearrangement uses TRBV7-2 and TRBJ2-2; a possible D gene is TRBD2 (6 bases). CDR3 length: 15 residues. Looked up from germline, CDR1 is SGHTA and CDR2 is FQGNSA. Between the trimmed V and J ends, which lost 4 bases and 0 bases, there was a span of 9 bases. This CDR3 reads CASSSGGANTGELFF. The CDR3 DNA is TGTGCCAGCAGCTCCGGGGGAGCGAACACCGGGGAGCTGTTTTTT.

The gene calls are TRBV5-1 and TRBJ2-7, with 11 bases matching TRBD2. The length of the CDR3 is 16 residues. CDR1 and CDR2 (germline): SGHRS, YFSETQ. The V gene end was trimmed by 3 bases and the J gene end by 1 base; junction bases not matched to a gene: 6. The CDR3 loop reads CASSSLTSGISYEQYF. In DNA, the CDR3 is TGCGCCAGCAGCTCATTGACTAGCGGGATTTCCTACGAGCAGTACTTC.

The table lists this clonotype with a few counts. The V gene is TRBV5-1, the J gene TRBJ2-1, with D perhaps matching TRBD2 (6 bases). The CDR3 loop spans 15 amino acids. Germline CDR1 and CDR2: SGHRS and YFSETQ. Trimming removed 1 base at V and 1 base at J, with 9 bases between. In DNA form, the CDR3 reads TGCGCCAGCAGCTTGACGGGACTTTCCTACAATGAGCAGTTCTTC. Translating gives CASSLTGLSYNEQFF.

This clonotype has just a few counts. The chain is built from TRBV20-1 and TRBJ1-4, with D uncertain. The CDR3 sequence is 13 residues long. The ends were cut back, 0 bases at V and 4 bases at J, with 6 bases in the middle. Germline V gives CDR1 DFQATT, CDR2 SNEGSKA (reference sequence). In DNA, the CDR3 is TGCAGTGCTAGAGATCACAGTAATGAAAAACTGTTTTTT. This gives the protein CSARDHSNEKLFF.

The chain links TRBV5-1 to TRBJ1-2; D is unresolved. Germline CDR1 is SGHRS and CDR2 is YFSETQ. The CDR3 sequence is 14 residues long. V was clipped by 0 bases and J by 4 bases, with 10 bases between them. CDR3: CASSLEQELYGYTF. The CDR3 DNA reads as TGCGCCAGCAGCTTGGAGCAGGAACTCTATGGCTACACCTTC.

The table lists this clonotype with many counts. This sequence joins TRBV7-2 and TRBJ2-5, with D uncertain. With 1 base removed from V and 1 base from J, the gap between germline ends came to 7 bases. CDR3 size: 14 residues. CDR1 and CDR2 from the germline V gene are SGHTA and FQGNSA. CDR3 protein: CASSLGGVQETQYF. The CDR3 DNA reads TGTGCCAGCAGCTTAGGCGGAGTCCAAGAGACCCAGTACTTC.

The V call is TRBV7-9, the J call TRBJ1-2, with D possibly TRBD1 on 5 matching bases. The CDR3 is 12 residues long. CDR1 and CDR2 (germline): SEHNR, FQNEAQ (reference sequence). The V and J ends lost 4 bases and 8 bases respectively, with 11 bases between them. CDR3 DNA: TGTGCCAGCAGCTCGCGACAGTGGGGCTACACCTTC. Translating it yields CASSSRQWGYTF.

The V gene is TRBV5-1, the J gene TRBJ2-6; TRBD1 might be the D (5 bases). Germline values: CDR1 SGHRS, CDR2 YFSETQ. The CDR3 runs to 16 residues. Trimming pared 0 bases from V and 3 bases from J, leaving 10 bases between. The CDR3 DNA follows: TGCGCCAGCAGCTTGGTAGGGGCACTTGGGGCCAACGTCCTGACTTTC. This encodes CASSLVGALGANVLTF.

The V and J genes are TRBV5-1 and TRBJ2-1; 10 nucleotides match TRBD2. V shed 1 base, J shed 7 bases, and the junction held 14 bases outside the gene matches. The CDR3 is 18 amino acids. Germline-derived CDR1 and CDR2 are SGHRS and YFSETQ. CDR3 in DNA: TGCGCCAGCAGCTTGTGGAGCGGGAGGGCCGAAGTTAGGAATGAGCAGTTCTTC. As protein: CASSLWSGRAEVRNEQFF.

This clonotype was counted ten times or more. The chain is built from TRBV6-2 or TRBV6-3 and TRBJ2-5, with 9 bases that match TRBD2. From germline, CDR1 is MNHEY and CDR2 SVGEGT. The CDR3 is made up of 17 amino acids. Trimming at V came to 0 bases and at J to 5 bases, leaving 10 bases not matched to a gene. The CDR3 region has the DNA TGTGCCAGCAGTTACTCGATGGCGGGAGGGCCTCGTGAGACCCAGTACTTC. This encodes CASSYSMAGGPRETQYF.

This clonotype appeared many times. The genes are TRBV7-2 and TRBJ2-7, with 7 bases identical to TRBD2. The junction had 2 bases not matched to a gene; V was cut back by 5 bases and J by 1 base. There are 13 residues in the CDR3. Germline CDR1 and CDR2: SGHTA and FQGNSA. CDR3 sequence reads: CASSMRESYEQYF. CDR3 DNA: TGTGCCAGCAGCATGCGGGAGTCCTACGAGCAGTACTTC. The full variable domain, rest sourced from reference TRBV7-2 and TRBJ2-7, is GAGVSQSPSNKVTEKGKDVELRCDPISGHTALYWYRQSLGQGLEFLIYFQGNSAPDKSGLPSDRFSAERTGGSVSTLTIQRTQQEDSAVYLCASSMRESYEQYFGPGTRLTVT.